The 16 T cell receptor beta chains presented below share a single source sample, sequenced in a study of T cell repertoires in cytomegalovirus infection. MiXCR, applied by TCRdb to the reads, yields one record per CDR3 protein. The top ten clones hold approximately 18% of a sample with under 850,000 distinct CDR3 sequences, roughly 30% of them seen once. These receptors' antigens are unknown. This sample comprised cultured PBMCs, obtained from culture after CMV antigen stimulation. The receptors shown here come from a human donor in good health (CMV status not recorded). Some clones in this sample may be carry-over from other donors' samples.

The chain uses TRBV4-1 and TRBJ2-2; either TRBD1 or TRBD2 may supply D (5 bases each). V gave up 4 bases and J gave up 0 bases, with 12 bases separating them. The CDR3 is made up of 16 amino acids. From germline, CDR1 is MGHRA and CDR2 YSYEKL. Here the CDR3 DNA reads TGCGCCAGCAGCCGCCGAGTGGGGGCGAACACCGGGGAGCTGTTTTTT. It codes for CASSRRVGANTGELFF.

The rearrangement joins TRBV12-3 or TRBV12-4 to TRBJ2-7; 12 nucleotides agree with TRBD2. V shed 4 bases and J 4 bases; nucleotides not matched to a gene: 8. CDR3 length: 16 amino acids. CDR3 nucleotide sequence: TGTGCCAGCAGTTCCAAAAAGACTAGCGGGAGATACGAGCAGTACTTC. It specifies CASSSKKTSGRYEQYF.

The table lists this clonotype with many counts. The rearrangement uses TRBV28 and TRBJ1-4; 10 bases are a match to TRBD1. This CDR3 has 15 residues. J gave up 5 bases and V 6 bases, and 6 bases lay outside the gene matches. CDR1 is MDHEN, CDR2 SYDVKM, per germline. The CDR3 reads CASSLPGQGNEKLFF. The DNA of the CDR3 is TGTGCCAGCAGCTTACCGGGACAGGGGAATGAAAAACTGTTTTTT. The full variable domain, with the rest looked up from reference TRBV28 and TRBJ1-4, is DVKVTQSSRYLVKRTGEKVFLECVQDMDHENMFWYRQDPGLGLRLIYFSYDVKMKEKGDIPEGYSVSREKKERFSLILESASTNQTSMYLCASSLPGQGNEKLFFGSGTQLSVL.

This CDR3 is CASSPGTITPDTQYF. The CDR3 DNA reads TGTGCCAGCAGTCCCGGGACCATAACTCCGGATACGCAGTATTTT. The chain combines TRBV12-3 or TRBV12-4 with TRBJ2-3; D tentatively reads TRBD1 or TRBD2 (5 bases each). This CDR3 spans 15 amino acids. The V gene lost 5 bases and the J gene lost 6 bases, with 18 bases spanning the gap.

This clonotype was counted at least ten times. The CDR3 coding sequence is TGTGCCAGCAGCTTAGCGCGGAGCGGAGAGACCCAGTACTTC. Residues: CASSLARSGETQYF. The V and J genes are TRBV7-2 and TRBJ2-5, with D tentatively TRBD2 (5 bases). Trimming pared 0 bases from V and 4 bases from J, leaving 9 bases between. CDR1 and CDR2 from the germline V gene are SGHTA and FQGNSA. The CDR3 sequence is 14 residues long.

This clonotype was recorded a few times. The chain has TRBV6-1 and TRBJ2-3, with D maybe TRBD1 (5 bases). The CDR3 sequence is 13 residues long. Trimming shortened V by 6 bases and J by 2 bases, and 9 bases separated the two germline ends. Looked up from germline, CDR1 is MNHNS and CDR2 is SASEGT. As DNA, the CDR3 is TGTGCCAGCAGAGACAGACCCACAGATACGCAGTATTTT. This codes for CASRDRPTDTQYF.

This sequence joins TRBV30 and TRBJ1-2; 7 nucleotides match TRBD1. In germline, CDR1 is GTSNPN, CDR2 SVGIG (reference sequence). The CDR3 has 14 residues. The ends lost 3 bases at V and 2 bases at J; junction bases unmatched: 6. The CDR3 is CAWSPTGKNYGYTF. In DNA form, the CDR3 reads TGTGCCTGGAGCCCGACAGGGAAGAACTATGGCTACACCTTC.

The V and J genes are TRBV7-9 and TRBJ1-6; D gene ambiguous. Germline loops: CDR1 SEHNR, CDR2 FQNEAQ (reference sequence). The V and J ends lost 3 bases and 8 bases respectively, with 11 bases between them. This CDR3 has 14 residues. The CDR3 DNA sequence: TGTGCCAGCAGCTTGACCGTGGGCTATTCACCCCTCCACTTT. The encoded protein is CASSLTVGYSPLHF.

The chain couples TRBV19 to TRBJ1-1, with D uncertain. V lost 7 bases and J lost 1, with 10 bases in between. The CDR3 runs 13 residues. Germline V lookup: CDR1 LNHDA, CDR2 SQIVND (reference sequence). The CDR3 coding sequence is TGTGCCAGTACGGAGGCGTGGAACACTGAAGCTTTCTTT. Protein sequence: CASTEAWNTEAFF.

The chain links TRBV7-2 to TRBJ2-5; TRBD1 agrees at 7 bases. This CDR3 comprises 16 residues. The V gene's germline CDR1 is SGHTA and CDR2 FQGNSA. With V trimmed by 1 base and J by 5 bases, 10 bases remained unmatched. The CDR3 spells CASSLDGAGGRETQYF. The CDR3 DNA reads TGTGCCAGCAGCTTAGACGGGGCAGGGGGTAGGGAGACCCAGTACTTC.

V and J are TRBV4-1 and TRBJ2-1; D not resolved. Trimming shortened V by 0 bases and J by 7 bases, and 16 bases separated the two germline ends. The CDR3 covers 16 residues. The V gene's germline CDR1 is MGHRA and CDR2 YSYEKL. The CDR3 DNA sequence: TGCGCCAGCAGCCAAGACATAGCCCGCCCGGGTAATGAGCAGTTCTTC. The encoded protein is CASSQDIARPGNEQFF.

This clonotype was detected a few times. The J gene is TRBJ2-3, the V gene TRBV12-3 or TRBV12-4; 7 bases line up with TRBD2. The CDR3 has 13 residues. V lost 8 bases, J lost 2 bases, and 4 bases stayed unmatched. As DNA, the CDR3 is TGTGCCAGCGGGGCGGGGGACACAGATACGCAGTATTTT. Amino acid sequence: CASGAGDTDTQYF.

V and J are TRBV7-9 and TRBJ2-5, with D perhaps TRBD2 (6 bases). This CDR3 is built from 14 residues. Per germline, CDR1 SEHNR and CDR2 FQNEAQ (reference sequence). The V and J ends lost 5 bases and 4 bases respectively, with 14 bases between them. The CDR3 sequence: CASSAGGRRETQYF. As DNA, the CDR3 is TGTGCCAGCAGCGCTGGGGGGAGGCGAGAGACCCAGTACTTC.

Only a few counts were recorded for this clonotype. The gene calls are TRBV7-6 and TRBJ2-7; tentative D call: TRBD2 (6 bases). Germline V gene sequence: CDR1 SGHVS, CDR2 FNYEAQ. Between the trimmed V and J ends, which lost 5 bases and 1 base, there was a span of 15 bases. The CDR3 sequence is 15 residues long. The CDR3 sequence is CASSVSRGGSYEQYF. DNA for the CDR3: TGTGCCAGCAGCGTCTCGCGGGGCGGATCCTACGAGCAGTACTTC.

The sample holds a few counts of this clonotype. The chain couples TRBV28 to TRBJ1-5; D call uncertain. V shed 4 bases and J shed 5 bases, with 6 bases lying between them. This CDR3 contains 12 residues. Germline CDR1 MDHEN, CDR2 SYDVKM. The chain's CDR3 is CASSYLYQPQHF. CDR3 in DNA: TGTGCCAGCAGTTATTTGTATCAGCCCCAGCATTTT.

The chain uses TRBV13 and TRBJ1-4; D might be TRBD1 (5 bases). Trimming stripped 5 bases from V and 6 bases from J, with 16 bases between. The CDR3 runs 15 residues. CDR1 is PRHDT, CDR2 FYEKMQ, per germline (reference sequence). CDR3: CASSAGTPPHEKLFF. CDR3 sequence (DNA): TGTGCCAGCAGCGCTGGGACCCCTCCACATGAAAAACTGTTTTTT.